This entry is about one T cell receptor beta chain. No antigen is known for it. Naive CD8 libraries came from approximately 20,000 to 1,000,000 sorted cells with 10%, 30% or 50% RNA. Germline V gives CDR1 GTSNPN, CDR2 SVGIG (reference sequence). Trimming shortened V by 0 bases and J by 0 bases, and 6 bases separated the two germline ends. The CDR3 has 13 amino acids. Preparation methods for the bulk TCR libraries were those previously described, with listed TCR primers. TCRdb itself ran the PCR reads through MiXCR, one entry per CDR3 protein. The sample has approximately 550,000 distinct CDR3 sequences; about a fifth are singletons. These data belong to a study of molecular identifiers for immune sequencing clone quantification. In the study overall: Replicate RNA came from around 18,000 or 91,000 naive CD8 cells and was split five ways, and four parts were sequenced.

Study results and caveats: Effector cells had over 99% of their molecules in clones above 20 RNA copies, while naive cells had under 1%.

The clonotype comes from a human donor in good health. Some libraries in this study had Jurkat cell RNA spiked in. The gene calls are TRBV30 and TRBJ2-7, with D tentatively TRBD1 (5 bases). The sample was naive CD8+ T cells from blood, with Jurkat cell RNA spiked in. As to subset: FACS-sorted CD8+CD4-CCR7+CD45RA+ naive T cells. CDR3 in DNA: TGTGCCTGGAGTGTAAGGGGCTCCTACGAGCAGTACTTC. This translates into CAWSVRGSYEQYF.